This passage covers 18 T cell receptor beta chains from one sample sequenced in a study of T cells in Graves' hyperthyroidism and ophthalmopathy. The CDR3 regions of TCR beta were amplified from RNA transcripts. The TCR CDR3 was amplified in a first-round RT-PCR using the HTBI primer set. Each CDR3 protein gets one entry after TCRdb re-called the multiplex PCR reads with MiXCR. The table includes 250,000 or so distinct CDR3 sequences, about a sixth detected once. The specimen was blood. The receptors were sampled from a woman aged 18-29 years with Graves' ophthalmopathy.

This clonotype was observed many times. The gene calls are TRBV14 and TRBJ1-1; D is unresolved. Trimming removed 1 base from V and 0 bases from J, with 9 bases in between. Germline CDR1 SGHDN, CDR2 FVKESK. There are 15 residues in the CDR3. The CDR3 region has the DNA TGTGCCAGCAGCCAAGGGACCGCTCTGAACACTGAAGCTTTCTTT. Residues: CASSQGTALNTEAFF.

This clonotype was seen only a few times. J is TRBJ1-1 and V is TRBV4-2; 7 bases agree with TRBD1. Trimming removed 0 bases from V and 0 bases from J; junction bases left unmatched: 10. Germline CDR1 reads LGHNA; CDR2 reads YNFKEQ. The CDR3 has 18 residues. The CDR3 reads CASSQDRGGDRMNTEAFF. The CDR3 DNA is TGTGCCAGCAGCCAAGATAGAGGGGGGGACAGAATGAACACTGAAGCTTTCTTT.

CDR3 region: CATSDPGQGNGYTF. The CDR3 region has the DNA TGTGCCACCAGTGACCCAGGACAGGGAAATGGCTACACCTTC. The chain uses TRBV24-1 and TRBJ1-2; 8 positions match TRBD1. V dropped 4 bases and J dropped 6; count of bases not matched to a gene: 6. Germline CDR1 KGHDR, CDR2 SFDVKD. The CDR3 extends over 14 amino acids.

This clonotype has ten or more counts. The V call is TRBV2, the J call TRBJ2-1; unclear D gene. The CDR3 runs to 15 residues. Germline-derived CDR1 and CDR2 are SNHLY and FYNNEI. The V end was cut by 4 bases, the J end by 1 base, with 11 bases between. In DNA form, the CDR3 reads TGTGCCAGCAGTGCCTGGGGATCTTCCTACAATGAGCAGTTCTTC. It yields the protein CASSAWGSSYNEQFF.

This clonotype was recorded many times. The rearrangement joins TRBV7-2 to TRBJ2-1, with D tentatively TRBD2 (5 bases). V was trimmed by 2 bases and J by 3 bases, leaving 14 bases between them. CDR1 and CDR2 (germline): SGHTA, FQGNSA. The CDR3 is 16 residues long. The CDR3 bases are TGTGCCAGCAGCTTACGCGTAGCGAACATCTACAATGAGCAGTTCTTC. Its protein product is CASSLRVANIYNEQFF.

V and J are TRBV20-1 and TRBJ2-3; 9 bases line up with TRBD2. This CDR3 is 18 amino acids long. Per germline, CDR1 DFQATT and CDR2 SNEGSKA (reference sequence). The J segment lost 0 bases and the V segment lost 1 base, leaving 11 bases of the junction unmatched. The DNA of the CDR3 is TGCAGTGCTAGAGTAGGGAGCGGGGGGACAGCTAGCACAGATACGCAGTATTTT. The encoded protein is CSARVGSGGTASTDTQYF.

Ten or more counts support this clonotype. The chain links TRBV7-9 to TRBJ1-2; TRBD1 agrees at 11 bases. Germline assignment: CDR1 SEHNR and CDR2 FQNEAQ (reference sequence). The V segment lost 4 bases and the J segment 2 bases; nucleotides outside the gene matches: 12. This CDR3 spans 18 amino acids. CDR3 DNA: TGTGCCAGCAGCTCGACCCCGGACAGGGGGCGTCAGAACTATGGCTACACCTTC. The encoded protein is CASSSTPDRGRQNYGYTF.

This clonotype was recorded at least ten times. The chain employs TRBV12-3 or TRBV12-4 and TRBJ1-5; the D is unclear. This CDR3 is built from 15 residues. V lost 3 bases to trimming and J lost 6 bases, with 15 bases between them. CDR3 DNA sequence: TGTGCCAGCAGTTTTCAATCGGGCGCCGGTCAGCCCCAGCATTTT. Protein: CASSFQSGAGQPQHF.

This clonotype was detected only a few times. V gene TRBV16 combines with J gene TRBJ1-4; no definite D call. Per germline, CDR1 KGHSY and CDR2 FQNENV. There are 13 residues in the CDR3. Trimming took 3 bases from V and 7 from J, leaving 9 bases between them. The CDR3 DNA reads TGTGCCAGCAGCCAGGGTTTCGGTGAAAAACTGTTTTTT. The encoded protein is CASSQGFGEKLFF.

The gene calls are TRBV4-2 and TRBJ2-1; D is perhaps TRBD1 (5 bases). V lost 4 bases, J lost 4 bases, and 17 bases lay in between. Germline CDR1 is LGHNA and CDR2 is YNFKEQ. The CDR3 is 16 amino acids. This CDR3 reads CASSRSSGPEYNEQFF. The CDR3 nucleotides are TGTGCCAGCAGCCGCTCATCAGGGCCAGAATACAATGAGCAGTTCTTC.

The J gene is TRBJ2-5, the V gene TRBV12-3 or TRBV12-4; D is unresolved. The CDR3 is 13 residues long. The V end lost 3 bases, the J end lost 3 bases, and 8 bases lay between the germline ends. The CDR3 is CASSFSQKETQYF. In nucleotides, the CDR3 is TGTGCCAGCAGTTTTTCCCAGAAAGAGACCCAGTACTTC.

This clonotype has a count of ten or more. The gene calls are TRBV29-1 and TRBJ1-1, with D perhaps matching TRBD1 (5 bases). This CDR3 region has 14 residues. The V end was cut by 0 bases, the J end by 5 bases, with 13 bases between. CDR1 and CDR2 (germline): SQVTM, ANQGSEA. The CDR3 sequence: CSVEEGAFGTEAFF. DNA of the CDR3: TGCAGCGTTGAAGAAGGGGCGTTTGGGACTGAAGCTTTCTTT. Variable domain in full (rest from reference TRBV29-1 and TRBJ1-1): SAVISQKPSRDICQRGTSLTIQCQVDSQVTMMFWYRQQPGQSLTLIATANQGSEATYESGFVIDKFPISRPNLTFSTLTVSNMSPEDSSIYLCSVEEGAFGTEAFFGQGTRLTVV.

A few counts support this clonotype. The V gene is TRBV29-1, the J gene TRBJ2-5; 16 nucleotides align to TRBD2. This CDR3 spans 18 amino acids. The V and J ends lost 6 bases and 4 bases, in that order; junction bases with no gene match: 14. Germline assignment: CDR1 SQVTM and CDR2 ANQGSEA. For the CDR3, the DNA is TGCAGCGTCTCCTACCCCGGGACTAGCGGGAGGGCCTTAGAGACCCAGTACTTC. Translating gives CSVSYPGTSGRALETQYF.

This clonotype was seen at least ten times. This chain connects TRBV9 to TRBJ2-1; D unresolved. Trimming cost V 0 bases and J 5 bases, with 3 bases left between them. Germline CDR1 SGDLS, CDR2 YYNGEE. This CDR3 contains 12 residues. CDR3 sequence reads: CASSVGHNEQFF. The DNA of the CDR3 is TGTGCCAGCAGCGTAGGGCACAATGAGCAGTTCTTC.

The genes are TRBV4-2 and TRBJ1-5; D remains ambiguous. The CDR3 runs 16 residues. From germline, CDR1 is LGHNA and CDR2 YNFKEQ. V dropped 3 bases and J dropped 0 bases, with 12 bases sitting between them. Here the CDR3 reads CASSQGHSDSNQPQHF. The CDR3 region has the DNA TGTGCCAGCAGCCAGGGCCATTCAGATAGCAATCAGCCCCAGCATTTT.

This clonotype was seen repeatedly, ten times or more. This chain links TRBV3-1 with TRBJ2-1, with TRBD2 matching 8 bases. The V segment lost 3 bases and the J segment 2 bases; nucleotides outside the gene matches: 6. The germline V gene encodes CDR1 LGHDT and CDR2 YNNKEL (reference sequence). The CDR3 totals 16 residues. The DNA for the CDR3 is TGTGCCAGCAGCCAGACGGGCGGGAGGCCCTACAATGAGCAGTTCTTC. Its translation is CASSQTGGRPYNEQFF.

Ten or more counts support this clonotype. The chain employs TRBV5-5 and TRBJ1-1; possible D gene TRBD1, 5 bases. Looked up from germline, CDR1 is SGHKS and CDR2 is YYEKEE (reference sequence). The CDR3 sequence is 14 residues long. Deletions cut 4 bases from V and 5 bases from J, with 15 bases between. The CDR3 is CASSSNPGPTEAFF. Written as DNA, the CDR3 is TGTGCCAGCAGCAGCAACCCGGGACCAACTGAAGCTTTCTTT. The full variable domain, rest sourced from reference TRBV5-5 and TRBJ1-1, is DAGVTQSPTHLIKTRGQQVTLRCSPISGHKSVSWYQQVLGQGPQFIFQYYEKEERGRGNFPDRFSARQFPNYSSELNVNALLLGDSALYLCASSSNPGPTEAFFGQGTRLTVV.

This clonotype was counted at least ten times. J is TRBJ2-3 and V is TRBV10-3; D unresolved. The CDR3 spans 15 residues. CDR1 and CDR2 from the germline V gene are ENHRY and SYGVKD. Trimming removed 2 bases from V and 2 bases from J, with 11 bases in between. The CDR3 nucleotides are TGTGCCATCAGTGAGACCTGGTTACTCACAGATACGCAGTATTTT. It yields the protein CAISETWLLTDTQYF.